The rows below give T cell receptor beta chains drawn from one sample of a study of blood T cell repertoires in COVID-19. Generated by immunoSEQ multiplex PCR, the TCRdb table keeps only in-frame clones and is missing some. The repertoire has 220,000 or so clones, 80% to 85% of them found once; the top ten carry 7.5% to 9.5%. Sequenced input: peripheral blood. The receptors come from a woman of 80 years or more with COVID-19, enrolled during active disease. Each CDR3 is given with its conserved first and last residue. The D gene is left open where the match is weak. Rows may omit the clone size; those that give it use once, few, many or a size class.

>TRBD1|TRBJ1-1|.|TRBV3-1/TRBV3-2
CASRGRTGGTEAFF
TGTGCCAGCAGAGGACGGACAGGGGGTACTGAAGCTTTCTTT
>.|TRBJ1-5|.|TRBV27
CASSSWSSQPQHF
TGTGCCAGCAGTTCTTGGTCTAGCCAGCCCCAGCATTTT
>TRBD1|TRBJ2-7|.|TRBV18
CASSPRDRAYEQYF
TGTGCCAGCTCACCAAGGGACAGAGCCTACGAGCAGTACTTC
>.|TRBJ2-1|medium-sized|TRBV2
CASNPPLNNEQFF
TGTGCCAGCAACCCGCCGCTAAACAATGAGCAGTTCTTC
>.|TRBJ2-2|.|TRBV7-3
CASSLTGVLNTGELFF
TGTGCCAGCAGCTTAACGGGAGTTTTGAACACCGGGGAGCTGTTTTTT
>.|TRBJ2-1|.|TRBV29-1
CSVVAAGQYNEQFF
TGCAGCGTTGTAGCCGCGGGACAGTACAATGAGCAGTTCTTC
>TRBD1|TRBJ1-1|.|TRBV12-3/TRBV12-4
CASTRTGGTEAFF
TGTGCCAGCACAAGGACAGGCGGCACTGAAGCTTTCTTT
>.|TRBJ1-5|.|TRBV30
CAWSPRQLNQPQHF
TGTGCCTGGAGCCCGAGACAGCTCAATCAGCCCCAGCATTTT
>.|TRBJ1-6|.|TRBV9
CASSVRGNNSPLHF
TGTGCCAGCAGCGTCAGAGGCAATAATTCACCCCTCCACTTT
>TRBD2|TRBJ2-5|once|TRBV7-3
CASSPRGEETQYF
TGTGCCAGCAGCCCGCGGGGGGAAGAGACCCAGTACTTC
>.|TRBJ2-5|.|TRBV5-4
CASSLVRGETQYF
TGTGCCAGCAGCTTGGTCCGGGGGGAGACCCAGTACTTC
>.|TRBJ2-3|.|TRBV28
CASSFQGNALGKDTQYF
TGTGCCAGCAGTTTTCAGGGTAACGCCCTAGGTAAAGATACGCAGTATTTT
>.|TRBJ2-7|.|TRBV18
CASSPVRSISYEQYF
TGTGCCAGCTCACCGGTGAGGAGTATTTCCTACGAGCAGTACTTC
>TRBD2|TRBJ2-1|.|TRBV3-1/TRBV3-2
CASTLDGGSYNEQFF
TGTGCCAGCACCCTAGACGGGGGGTCGTACAATGAGCAGTTCTTC
>TRBD2|TRBJ2-7|.|TRBV6-2/TRBV6-3
CASSLSGGIYYEQYF
TGTGCCAGCAGCCTCAGCGGGGGGATTTACTACGAGCAGTACTTC
>.|TRBJ1-6|once|TRBV27
CASSSAGIVSPLHF
TGTGCCAGCAGTTCCGCAGGGATAGTTTCACCCCTCCACTTT
>.|TRBJ2-5|.|TRBV7-3
CASSRGTKGTQYF
TGTGCCTCAAGCCGGGGTACCAAGGGGACCCAGTACTTC
>.|TRBJ2-3|.|TRBV5-5
CASTRTVASSTDTQYF
TGTGCCAGCACTCGGACTGTTGCTTCTAGCACAGATACGCAGTATTTT
>TRBD1|TRBJ1-1|.|TRBV28
CASSFAQGGTEAFF
TGTGCCAGCAGTTTCGCCCAGGGGGGTACTGAAGCTTTCTTT
>.|TRBJ1-2|few|TRBV30
CAWSVQDRVYGYTF
TGTGCCTGGAGTGTACAAGACAGAGTTTATGGCTACACCTTC
>TRBD2|TRBJ2-1|.|TRBV24-1
CATSDPTSGSLNEQFF
TGTGCCACCAGTGATCCAACTAGCGGGAGTTTGAATGAGCAGTTCTTC
>.|TRBJ1-6|.|TRBV28
CASSFRRVGSPLHF
TGTGCCAGCAGTTTCCGCAGGGTAGGATCACCCCTCCACTTT
>TRBD1|TRBJ1-4|.|TRBV7-9
CASSLGQMGNEKLFF
TGTGCCAGCAGCTTGGGACAGATGGGGAATGAAAAACTGTTTTTT
>.|TRBJ2-3|.|TRBV4-1
CASSQDPPGVTDTQYF
TGCGCCAGCAGCCAAGATCCGCCAGGGGTTACAGATACGCAGTATTTT
>.|TRBJ1-4|.|TRBV30
CAWSVTPAVEKLFF
TGTGCCTGGAGTGTCACCCCCGCGGTGGAAAAACTGTTTTTT
>TRBD1|TRBJ1-6|.|TRBV3-1/TRBV3-2
CASSLGTDNSPLHF
TGTGCCAGCAGCCTCGGGACAGATAATTCACCCCTCCACTTT
>.|TRBJ1-2|.|TRBV7-3
CASSSYGYTF
TGTGCCAGCAGCTCGTATGGCTACACCTTC
>TRBD1|TRBJ2-2|.|TRBV6-2/TRBV6-3
CASSYRGGSGELFF
TGTGCCAGCAGTTACCGAGGGGGCTCCGGGGAGCTGTTTTTT
>.|TRBJ2-1|.|TRBV30
CAWGDWNRNEQFF
TGTGCCTGGGGGGACTGGAACCGCAATGAGCAGTTCTTC